The clone carrying this T cell receptor beta chain was recorded many times. These data originate in a study of blood T cells in healthy people across ages. Isolated per sample were at least 6 million PBMCs. Germline CDR1 is SNHLY and CDR2 is FYNNEI. V shed 2 bases, J shed 4 bases, and the junction held 13 bases outside the gene matches. CDR3 length: 17 amino acids. Primers used in a second PCR of roughly 6 to 12 cycles were a sample-barcoded 5' primer and a J-beta primer mix. TCRdb used MiXCR to reprocess the 5' RACE reads, holding one entry per CDR3 protein. The sample includes roughly 650,000 distinct CDR3 sequences, approximately 30% of them seen just once.

Sequenced material: blood. This chain joins TRBV2 and TRBJ1-2, with 7 bases lining up with TRBD1. This TCR was sampled from a woman over 75 in good health. The CDR3: CASSENVGTAPGYGYTF. The CDR3 DNA is TGTGCCAGCAGTGAAAATGTAGGGACAGCCCCCGGCTATGGCTACACCTTC.